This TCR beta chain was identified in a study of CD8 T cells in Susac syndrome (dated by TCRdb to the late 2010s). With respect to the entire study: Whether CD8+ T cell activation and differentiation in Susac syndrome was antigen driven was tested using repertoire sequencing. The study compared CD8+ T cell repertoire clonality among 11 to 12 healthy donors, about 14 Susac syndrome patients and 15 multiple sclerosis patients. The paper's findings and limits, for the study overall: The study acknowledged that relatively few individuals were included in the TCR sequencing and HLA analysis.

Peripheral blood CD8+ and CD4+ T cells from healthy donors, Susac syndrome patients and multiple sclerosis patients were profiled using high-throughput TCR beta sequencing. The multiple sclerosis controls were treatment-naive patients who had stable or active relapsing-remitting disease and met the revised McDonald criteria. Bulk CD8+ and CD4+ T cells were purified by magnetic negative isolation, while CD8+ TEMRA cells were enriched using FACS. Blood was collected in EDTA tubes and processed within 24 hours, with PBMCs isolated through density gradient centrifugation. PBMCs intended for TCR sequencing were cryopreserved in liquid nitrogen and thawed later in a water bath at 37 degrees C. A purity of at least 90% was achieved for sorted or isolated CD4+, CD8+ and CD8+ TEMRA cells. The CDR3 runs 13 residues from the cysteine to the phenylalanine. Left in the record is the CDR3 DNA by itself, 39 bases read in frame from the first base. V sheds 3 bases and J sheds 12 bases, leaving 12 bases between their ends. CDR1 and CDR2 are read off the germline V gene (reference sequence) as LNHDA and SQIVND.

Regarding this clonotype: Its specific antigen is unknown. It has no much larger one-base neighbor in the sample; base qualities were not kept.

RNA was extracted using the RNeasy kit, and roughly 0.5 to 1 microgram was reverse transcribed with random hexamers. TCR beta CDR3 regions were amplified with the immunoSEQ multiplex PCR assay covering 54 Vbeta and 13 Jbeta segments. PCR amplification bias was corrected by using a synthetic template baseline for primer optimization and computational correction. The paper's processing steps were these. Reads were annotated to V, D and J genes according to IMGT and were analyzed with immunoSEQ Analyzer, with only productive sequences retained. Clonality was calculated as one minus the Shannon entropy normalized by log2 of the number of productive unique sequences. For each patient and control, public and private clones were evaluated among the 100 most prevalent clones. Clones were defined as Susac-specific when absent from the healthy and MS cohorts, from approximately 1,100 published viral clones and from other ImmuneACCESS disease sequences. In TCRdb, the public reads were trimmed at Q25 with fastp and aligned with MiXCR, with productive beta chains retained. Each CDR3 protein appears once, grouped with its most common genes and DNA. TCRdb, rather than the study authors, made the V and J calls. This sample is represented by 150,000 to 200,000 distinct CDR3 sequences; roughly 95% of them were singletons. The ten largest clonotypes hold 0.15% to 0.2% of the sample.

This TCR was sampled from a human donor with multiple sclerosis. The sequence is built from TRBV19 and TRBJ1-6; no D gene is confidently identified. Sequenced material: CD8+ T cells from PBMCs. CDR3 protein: CASSILARGPLHF. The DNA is TGTGCCAGTAGTATTTTGGCAAGAGGACCCCTCCACTTT.